This T cell receptor beta chain was recorded in a study of immune heterogeneity within non-small cell lung tumors. Concerning this clonotype: Its target is not known.

The template consisted of bulk tumor genomic DNA, with 600 ng used per sample. Taken during surgery, several biopsies per primary tumor were spaced as far apart as possible within the tumor mass. Their non-small cell lung cancer was newly diagnosed and untreated, and the patients underwent curative surgery. Multiplex PCR relied on 32 V and 13 J primers to amplify TCR beta CDR3. TCRdb passed the multiplex PCR reads through MiXCR, listing each CDR3 protein once. The sample has about 3,100 distinct CDR3 sequences, roughly a sixth seen once. V gave up 5 bases and J gave up 5 bases; unmatched junction bases: 13. The CDR3 totals 17 residues. The germline V gene has CDR1 SGHRS and CDR2 YFSETQ. Study-wide results and limits: A moderate but significant correlation was observed between local T-cell clonality and local tumor mutational burden (R 0.3 to 0.4).

Sequencing used lung tumor tissue. The chain is built from TRBV5-1 and TRBJ2-5; the match to TRBD2 covers 12 bases. This sequence originates from a man aged 50-59 years with non-small cell lung cancer. This chain's CDR3 is CASSSTVTSGSGETQYF. The CDR3 DNA sequence: TGCGCCAGCAGTTCGACGGTGACTAGCGGGAGTGGGGAGACCCAGTACTTC.